This TCR beta chain is drawn from a study of tumor-infiltrating lymphocytes in primary liver carcinoma. The tissue used was unsorted bulk material of about 19-33 mg. RNA and DNA were co-extracted from it with the AllPrep DNA/RNA mini kit. Surgery removed the patients' primary liver carcinoma. Study results and caveats: The difference in top-250-clone fraction between tumors and blood was significant, favoring tumors (p = 0.039).

The authors made TCR beta cDNA from roughly 480 ng total RNA with a constant-region primer. Each TCR beta library was derived from three nested multiplex PCR rounds that employed slightly modified ARM-PCR. For about 11 cycles apiece, the opening two PCR rounds ran with TRBV1-TRBV30 forward primers and a C-beta reverse primer. TCRdb redid the calling of the multiplex PCR reads with MiXCR, one entry per CDR3 protein. The table includes 99,000 or so distinct CDR3 sequences, around two thirds detected once. With respect to this clonotype: Antigen: not known.

V lost 11 bases and J lost 1, with 14 bases in between. CDR1 and CDR2 (germline): MNHEY, SVGEGT. The CDR3 loop spans 14 amino acids. The TCR comes from a woman aged 55-69 years with primary liver carcinoma and hepatitis B virus infection. The rearrangement uses TRBV6-2 or TRBV6-3 and TRBJ2-2; D may be TRBD2 (6 bases). What was sequenced was liver tumor tissue from sampling region 5. Subset denoted: tumor region T5, tumor centre. CDR3 nucleotide sequence: TGTGCCGATGGCGGGGTATTGAACACCGGGGAGCTGTTTTTT. It codes for CADGGVLNTGELFF.